This T cell receptor (beta chain) was sequenced during a study of blood T cells in healthy people across ages. This clonotype has just one count. The CDR3 is 14 residues long. From germline, CDR1 is KGHSH and CDR2 LQKENI. The germline V and J ends were trimmed by 2 bases and 2 bases, with 9 bases remaining between them. Together with a sample-barcoded 5' primer, a J-beta primer mix was included in a second PCR lasting about 7 to 12 cycles. MiXCR, applied by TCRdb to the 5' RACE reads, yields one record per CDR3 protein. The sample lists 1,100,000 or so distinct CDR3 sequences; 45% were seen once. This sequence originates from a woman aged 60 to 75 in good health. The specimen was blood. The rearrangement links TRBV18 to TRBJ1-2; D is unclear. The DNA of the CDR3 is TGTGCCAGCTCACCAAAGCGGGCCAACTATGGCTACACCTTC. Protein sequence: CASSPKRANYGYTF.